The clone carrying this TCR beta chain was observed once. TCRdb's table, derived via immunoSEQ multiplex PCR, lists solely in-frame clones and lacks some. The repertoire consists of tens of thousands of clones, with approximately 87% occurring once and the leading ten covering about 5.4%. The data derive from a study of T cell changes during pregnancy in multiple sclerosis. This CDR3 region has 13 residues. The germline gives CDR1 MNHNS, CDR2 SASEGT. Trimming pared 6 bases from V and 5 bases from J, leaving 11 bases between. Sample: peripheral blood from another person, used as feeder cells. J is TRBJ1-5 and V is TRBV6-1, with unresolved D. This TCR was sampled from a human donor whose cells served as feeder cells for cultures in a pregnancy study. CDR3: CASSQAGDQPQHF. As DNA, the CDR3 is TGTGCCAGCAGCCAGGCCGGGGATCAGCCCCAGCATTTT.